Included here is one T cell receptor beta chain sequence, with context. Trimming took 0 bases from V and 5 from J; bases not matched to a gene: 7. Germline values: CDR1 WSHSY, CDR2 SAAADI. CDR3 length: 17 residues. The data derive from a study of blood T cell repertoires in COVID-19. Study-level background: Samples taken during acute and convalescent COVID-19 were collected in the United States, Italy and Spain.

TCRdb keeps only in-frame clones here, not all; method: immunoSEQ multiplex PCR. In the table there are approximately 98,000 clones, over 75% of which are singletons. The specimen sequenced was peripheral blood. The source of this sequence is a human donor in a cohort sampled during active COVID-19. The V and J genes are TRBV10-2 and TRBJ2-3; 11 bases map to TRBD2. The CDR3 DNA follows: TGCGCCAGCAGTGAGTCGAAACTAGCGGGAGTCAAAGATACGCAGTATTTT. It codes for CASSESKLAGVKDTQYF.